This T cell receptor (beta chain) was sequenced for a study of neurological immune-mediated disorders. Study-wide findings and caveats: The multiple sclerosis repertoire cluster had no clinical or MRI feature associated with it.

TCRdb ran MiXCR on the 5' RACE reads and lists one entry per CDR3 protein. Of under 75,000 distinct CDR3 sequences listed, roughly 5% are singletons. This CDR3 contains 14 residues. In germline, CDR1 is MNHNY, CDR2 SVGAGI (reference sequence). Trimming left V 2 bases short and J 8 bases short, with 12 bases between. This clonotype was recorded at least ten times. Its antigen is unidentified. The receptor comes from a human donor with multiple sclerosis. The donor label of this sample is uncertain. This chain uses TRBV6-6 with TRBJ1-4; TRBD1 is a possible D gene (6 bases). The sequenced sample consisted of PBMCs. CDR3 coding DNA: TGTGCCAGCAGTTACGCAGGGGTGTTGGAAAAACTGTTTTTT. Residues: CASSYAGVLEKLFF.